This T cell receptor beta chain was sequenced during a study of cytotoxic CD8 clonotypes in ibrutinib-treated CLL. Turning to the study itself: By median around 70 months, roughly 12 had progressed and some 14 stayed remitted; responses had been 2 complete and about 25 partial.

This CDR3 spans 13 amino acids. From germline, CDR1 is MGHDK and CDR2 SYGVNS. J was trimmed by 3 bases and V by 5 bases; bases with no gene match: 3. Method: immunoSEQ multiplex PCR; TCRdb's copy keeps in-frame clones and lacks some. The sample has roughly 40,000 clones, about two thirds seen once; the top ten hold approximately 7.6%. This chain uses TRBV25-1 with TRBJ2-7, with 8 bases aligning to TRBD1. The source material was PBMCs, sampled at disease progression, from a patient treated with ibrutinib. The source of this sequence is a human donor with chronic lymphocytic leukemia. The DNA of the CDR3 is TGTGCCAGCAGTTCTGACAGGGGCTACGAGCAGTACTTC. It encodes CASSSDRGYEQYF.